At least ten counts were recorded for the clone carrying this T cell receptor beta chain. The target antigen is unknown. This entry comes from a study of CD8+ T cells in alopecia areata. In the study overall: Treated patients were dosed with oral tofacitinib, taking 5 to 10 mg twice daily. Findings of the study overall: Persistence of many expanded lesional clones was seen in scalp and blood during tofacitinib.

Following extraction, RNA underwent reverse transcription to cDNA, which served as the sequencing template. Data came from immunoSEQ multiplex PCR; TCRdb stores just in-frame clones and leaves some out. The sample shows some 220,000 clones, about three fifths of them seen only once. Regarding treatment: oral pan-JAK inhibitor, 5-10 mg twice daily. The sequence was obtained from a human donor with alopecia areata. This material consisted of CD4+ T cells sorted from blood, taken at week 4, from a patient treated with tofacitinib.

The CDR3 is CASSLLTRTDINEKLFF. In nucleotides, the CDR3 is TGTGCCAGCAGTTTACTGACGCGGACAGACATTAATGAAAAACTGTTTTTT. This chain uses TRBV28 with TRBJ1-4; D is perhaps TRBD1 (6 bases). Trimming cost V 2 bases and J 4 bases, with 17 bases left between them. The CDR3 extends over 17 amino acids. Germline V lookup: CDR1 MDHEN, CDR2 SYDVKM.